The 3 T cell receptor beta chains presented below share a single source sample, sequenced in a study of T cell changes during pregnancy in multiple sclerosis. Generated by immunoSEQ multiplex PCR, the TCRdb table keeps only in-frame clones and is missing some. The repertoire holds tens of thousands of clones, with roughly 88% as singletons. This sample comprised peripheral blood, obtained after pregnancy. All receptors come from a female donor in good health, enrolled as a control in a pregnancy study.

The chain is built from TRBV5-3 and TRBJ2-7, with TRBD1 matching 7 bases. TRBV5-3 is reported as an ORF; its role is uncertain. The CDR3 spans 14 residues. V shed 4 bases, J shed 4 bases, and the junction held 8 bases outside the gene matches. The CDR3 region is CARSRGQGEYEQYF. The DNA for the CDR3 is TGTGCCAGAAGCCGCGGGCAGGGGGAATACGAGCAGTACTTC.

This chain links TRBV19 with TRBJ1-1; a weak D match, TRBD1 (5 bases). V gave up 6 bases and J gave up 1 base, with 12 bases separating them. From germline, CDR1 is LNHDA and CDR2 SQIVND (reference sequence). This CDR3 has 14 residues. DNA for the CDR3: TGTGCCAGTAGACGGCAGGGAAGGAACACTGAAGCTTTCTTT. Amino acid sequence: CASRRQGRNTEAFF.

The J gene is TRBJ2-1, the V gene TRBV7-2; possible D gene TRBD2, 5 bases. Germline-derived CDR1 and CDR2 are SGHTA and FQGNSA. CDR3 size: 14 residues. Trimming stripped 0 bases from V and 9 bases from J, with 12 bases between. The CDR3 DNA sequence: TGTGCCAGCAGCTTAGCAGGGAGTAATGGTGAGCAGTTCTTC. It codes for CASSLAGSNGEQFF.